A single sample is the source of the 29 T cell receptor beta chains below, sequenced in a study of blood T cell repertoires in COVID-19. Here immunoSEQ multiplex PCR was the method, and the copy in TCRdb shows in-frame clones only, minus some. This table has 90,000 to 120,000 clones, roughly 90% appearing once. The material sequenced was peripheral blood. These receptors were taken from a human donor in a cohort sampled during active COVID-19.

This chain joins TRBV19 and TRBJ1-1; 9 nucleotides align to TRBD1. This CDR3 region has 13 residues. Germline CDR1 and CDR2: LNHDA and SQIVND (reference sequence). The junction had 4 bases not matched to a gene; V was cut back by 6 bases and J by 5 bases. The CDR3 is CASRRDRDTEAFF. CDR3 DNA: TGTGCCAGTAGGAGGGACAGGGATACTGAAGCTTTCTTT.

This clone was seen more than once but under ten times. The CDR3 is CASSYTDRSTDTQYF. CDR3 in DNA: TGTGCCAGCAGTTACACCGACAGATCCACAGATACGCAGTATTTT. The chain joins TRBV6-2 or TRBV6-3 to TRBJ2-3; possible D gene TRBD1, 5 bases. Looked up from germline, CDR1 is MNHEY and CDR2 is SVGEGT. Trimming shortened V by 2 bases and J by 2 bases, and 11 bases separated the two germline ends. This CDR3 is built from 15 residues.

The chain links TRBV9 to TRBJ2-7, with 8 positions matching TRBD2. This CDR3 contains 15 residues. V was clipped by 4 bases and J by 4 bases; unmatched bases: 10. Germline CDR1 reads SGDLS; CDR2 reads YYNGEE. CDR3 nucleotide sequence: TGTGCCAGCAGCCCACAAGCGGGAGTAGGGTACGAGCAGTACTTC. Translation: CASSPQAGVGYEQYF.

The chain links TRBV18 to TRBJ2-1, with 7 bases that match TRBD1. Losses at the gene ends were 5 bases for V and 3 bases for J; bases not matched to a gene: 4. This CDR3 is built from 14 residues. Per the germline V gene, CDR1 is KGHSH and CDR2 is LQKENI. This CDR3 is CASSIQGSYNEQFF. CDR3 nucleotides: TGTGCCAGCTCAATACAGGGGAGCTACAATGAGCAGTTCTTC.

The chain links TRBV6-6 to TRBJ1-4; TRBD1 agrees at 11 bases. The CDR3 covers 14 residues. Germline loops: CDR1 MNHNY, CDR2 SVGAGI (reference sequence). J gave up 9 bases and V 6 bases, and 6 bases lay outside the gene matches. The CDR3 region has the DNA TGTGCCAGCAGCGCTGGACAGGGGGCTAAAAAACTGTTTTTT. Its translation: CASSAGQGAKKLFF.

The J gene is TRBJ1-1, the V gene TRBV6-2 or TRBV6-3; 7 bases match TRBD1. Germline CDR1 and CDR2: MNHEY and SVGEGT. With V trimmed by 4 bases and J by 1 base, 3 bases remained unmatched. There are 14 residues in the CDR3. The CDR3 DNA follows: TGTGCCAGCAGTTCCAACAGGGGGAACACTGAAGCTTTCTTT. Amino acid sequence: CASSSNRGNTEAFF.

This chain connects TRBV24-1 to TRBJ2-3; maybe TRBD1 (6 bases). Per germline, CDR1 KGHDR and CDR2 SFDVKD. The CDR3 sequence is 14 residues long. Trimming left V 5 bases short and J 6 bases short, with 14 bases between. CDR3 sequence reads: CATSGGRGMDTQYF. CDR3 coding DNA: TGTGCCACCAGTGGAGGAAGGGGGATGGATACGCAGTATTTT.

The genes are TRBV14 and TRBJ2-1; 12 nucleotides match TRBD2. Germline CDR1 reads SGHDN; CDR2 reads FVKESK. The CDR3 covers 22 residues. Losses at the gene ends were 0 bases for V and 10 bases for J; bases not matched to a gene: 25. The CDR3 here is CASSQDPVLTLTSGSPHSEQFF. Written as DNA, the CDR3 is TGTGCCAGCAGCCAAGACCCTGTACTGACCCTGACTAGCGGGAGTCCCCACAGCGAGCAGTTCTTC.

The rearrangement uses TRBV3-1 (or the pseudogene TRBV3-2) and TRBJ1-1; tentative D call: TRBD1 (5 bases). The CDR3 has 18 amino acids. Looked up from germline, CDR1 is LGHDT and CDR2 is YNNKEL (reference sequence). Trimming shortened V by 4 bases and J by 0 bases, and 21 bases separated the two germline ends. The CDR3 is CASSPVTQGMGLNTEAFF. As DNA, the CDR3 is TGTGCCAGCAGCCCAGTAACCCAGGGAATGGGCCTGAACACTGAAGCTTTCTTT.

The chain links TRBV7-2 to TRBJ2-2, with D hard to call. This CDR3 contains 14 residues. V lost 8 bases and J 2 bases, leaving 12 bases between the germline ends. Looked up from germline, CDR1 is SGHTA and CDR2 is FQGNSA. CDR3 amino acids: CASARPLNTGELFF. The CDR3 DNA sequence: TGTGCCAGCGCGAGGCCTCTAAACACCGGGGAGCTGTTTTTT.

The chain has TRBV19 and TRBJ2-5; 8 positions match TRBD1. The CDR3 extends over 14 amino acids. Trimming took 9 bases from V and 7 from J; bases not matched to a gene: 13. The germline CDR1 and CDR2 sequences are LNHDA and SQIVND (reference sequence). The CDR3 coding sequence is TGTGCCAGCAAACCCCTGGACAGGGAAGGGACCCAGTACTTC. It codes for CASKPLDREGTQYF.

This chain uses TRBV7-9 with TRBJ2-1; TRBD2 agrees at 13 bases. The CDR3 loop spans 13 amino acids. Germline CDR1 and CDR2: SEHNR and FQNEAQ (reference sequence). The V and J ends lost 2 bases and 15 bases, in that order; junction bases with no gene match: 4. The CDR3 sequence is CASSLTSGGAPFF. The CDR3 DNA reads TGTGCCAGCAGCTTAACTAGCGGGGGGGCGCCGTTCTTC.

CDR3 sequence: CASSVRTSNIQYF. In DNA form, the CDR3 reads TGTGCCAGCAGCGTCCGAACTAGCAACATTCAGTACTTC. The chain links TRBV9 to TRBJ2-4; tentatively, D is TRBD2 (6 bases). V was clipped by 2 bases and J by 7 bases, with 10 bases between them. The germline CDR1 and CDR2 sequences are SGDLS and YYNGEE. The CDR3 sequence is 13 residues long.

The CDR3 DNA sequence: TGTGCCAGTAGCGGGACAGGACTGAATTCACCCCTCCACTTT. Translation gives CASSGTGLNSPLHF. The gene calls are TRBV19 and TRBJ1-6, with TRBD1 matching over 8 bases. Germline V gene data show CDR1 as LNHDA and CDR2 as SQIVND (reference sequence). The CDR3 covers 14 residues. V shed 6 bases and J 7 bases; nucleotides not matched to a gene: 5. The full variable domain, in which reference TRBV19 and TRBJ1-6 provide the parts outside the CDR3, is DGGITQSPKYLFRKEGQNVTLSCEQNLNHDAMYWYRQDPGQGLRLIYYSQIVNDFQKGDIAEGYSVSREKKESFPLTVTSAQKNPTAFYLCASSGTGLNSPLHFGNGTRLTVT.

V and J are TRBV29-1 and TRBJ2-3, with TRBD2 as a possible D gene (6 bases). Trimming left V 6 bases short and J 4 bases short, with 17 bases between. This CDR3 is built from 14 residues. Germline values: CDR1 SQVTM, CDR2 ANQGSEA. CDR3 amino acids: CSVPTGGTADTQYF. The CDR3 nucleotides read TGCAGCGTCCCGACCGGGGGTACCGCAGATACGCAGTATTTT.

This chain joins TRBV2 and TRBJ2-1; 9 bases agree with TRBD2. This CDR3 contains 11 residues. CDR1 is SNHLY, CDR2 FYNNEI, per germline. With V trimmed by 5 bases and J by 14 bases, 4 bases remained unmatched. CDR3 in amino acids: CASSLAGTKFF. In DNA form, the CDR3 reads TGTGCCAGCAGTCTAGCGGGGACCAAGTTCTTC.

This chain joins TRBV24-1 and TRBJ2-3, with 13 bases matching TRBD2. The J segment lost 0 bases and the V segment lost 5 bases, leaving 4 bases of the junction unmatched. The length of the CDR3 is 17 residues. From germline, CDR1 is KGHDR and CDR2 SFDVKD. CDR3 DNA: TGTGCCACCAGTGCCAAGACTAGCGGGAGGAGCACAGATACGCAGTATTTT. Translating it yields CATSAKTSGRSTDTQYF.

Note on this clone: One end of the junction varies from germline; a read error may be responsible. The chain links TRBV10-2 to TRBJ2-7, with 9 nucleotides matching TRBD1. The germline V gene encodes CDR1 WSHSY and CDR2 SAAADI. The CDR3 sequence is 14 residues long. The CDR3 DNA reads TGCGCCACCAGTCGACAGGGGGAGTCCTACGAGCAGTACTTC. This sequence encodes CATSRQGESYEQYF.

This chain connects TRBV6-1 to TRBJ2-7, with D possibly matching TRBD2 (5 bases). The CDR3 covers 14 residues. Trimming removed 3 bases from V and 0 bases from J, with 9 bases in between. Germline V gene data show CDR1 as MNHNS and CDR2 as SASEGT. The CDR3 DNA follows: TGTGCCAGCAGTGAGACTACTAGCTCCTACGAGCAGTACTTC. Amino acids: CASSETTSSYEQYF.

The chain is built from TRBV14 and TRBJ2-7; perhaps TRBD1 as D (5 bases). The CDR3 runs to 14 residues. Germline V gene lookup returns CDR1 SGHDN and CDR2 FVKESK. V lost 4 bases, J lost 6 bases, and 16 bases lay in between. The CDR3 DNA follows: TGTGCCAGCAGCCCAGGGTCTTTGGGGTCCGAGCAGTACTTC. Translation gives CASSPGSLGSEQYF.

V usage is TRBV19 and J usage is TRBJ2-7; 8 bases map to TRBD2. CDR1 is LNHDA, CDR2 SQIVND, per germline (reference sequence). The CDR3 is 14 amino acids. The V gene end was trimmed by 3 bases and the J gene end by 4 bases; junction bases not matched to a gene: 5. The CDR3 coding sequence is TGTGCCAGTAGTATCGGGACTAGTCGGTACGAGCAGTACTTC. Its protein product is CASSIGTSRYEQYF.

This chain connects TRBV19 to TRBJ2-7; tentatively, D is TRBD2 (6 bases). Germline CDR1 and CDR2: LNHDA and SQIVND (reference sequence). This CDR3 comprises 15 residues. Trimming shortened V by 4 bases and J by 0 bases, and 13 bases separated the two germline ends. In DNA, the CDR3 is TGTGCCAGTAGTACCTTGGACGGGAGCTCCTACGAGCAGTACTTC. It encodes CASSTLDGSSYEQYF.

The rearrangement links TRBV5-1 to TRBJ1-5; possibly TRBD1 for D (6 bases). Germline V lookup: CDR1 SGHRS, CDR2 YFSETQ. The CDR3 is made up of 13 amino acids. V was trimmed by 5 bases and J by 3 bases, leaving 9 bases between them. The CDR3 reads CASRGGHNQPQHF. The CDR3 DNA is TGCGCCAGCAGAGGGGGACACAATCAGCCCCAGCATTTT. The entire variable domain, with the rest obtained from reference TRBV5-1 and TRBJ1-5, is as follows: KAGVTQTPRYLIKTRGQQVTLSCSPISGHRSVSWYQQTPGQGLQFLFEYFSETQRNKGNFPGRFSGRQFSNSRSEMNVSTLELGDSALYLCASRGGHNQPQHFGDGTRLSIL.

This chain connects TRBV12-5 to TRBJ1-6, with D perhaps TRBD1 (6 bases). Germline V gene data show CDR1 as LGHNT and CDR2 as FRNRAP. The length of the CDR3 is 14 residues. V shed 7 bases and J shed 3 bases, with 10 bases lying between them. Here the CDR3 DNA reads TGTGCTAGTGCCCAAGGGGGCTATAATTCACCCCTCCACTTT. This codes for CASAQGGYNSPLHF.

This clone was detected only a few times. The chain employs TRBV6-2 or TRBV6-3 and TRBJ1-4; 10 bases agree with TRBD1. In germline, CDR1 is MNHEY, CDR2 SVGEGT. The CDR3 loop spans 14 amino acids. The ends lost 6 bases at V and 7 bases at J; junction bases unmatched: 5. CDR3: CASSSGTGAEKLFF. CDR3 DNA: TGTGCCAGCAGCTCCGGGACAGGGGCTGAAAAACTGTTTTTT.

The chain recombines TRBV7-9 with TRBJ2-3; maybe TRBD1 (5 bases). The CDR3 runs to 16 residues. The germline gives CDR1 SEHNR, CDR2 FQNEAQ (reference sequence). V was shortened by 10 bases and J by 2 bases, with 22 bases between the two germline ends. For the CDR3, the DNA is TGTGCCATCCAGTTCATAGAGGCGACAGACACAGATACGCAGTATTTT. Its protein is CAIQFIEATDTDTQYF.

This chain connects TRBV27 to TRBJ2-3, with unresolved D. Germline V gene sequence: CDR1 MNHEY, CDR2 SMNVEV (reference sequence). With 5 bases removed from V and 0 bases from J, the gap between germline ends came to 15 bases. The CDR3 has 16 residues. CDR3 sequence: CASSAEFRTSTDTQYF. The CDR3 DNA reads TGTGCCAGCAGTGCCGAGTTTAGAACTAGCACAGATACGCAGTATTTT.

This sequence joins TRBV9 and TRBJ2-1; 8 bases agree with TRBD2. The CDR3 covers 17 residues. J gave up 1 base and V 4 bases, and 10 bases lay outside the gene matches. The germline V gene has CDR1 SGDLS and CDR2 YYNGEE. This chain's CDR3 is CASSRQLAGKSYNEQFF. For the CDR3, the DNA is TGTGCCAGCAGCCGACAGTTAGCGGGAAAGTCCTACAATGAGCAGTTCTTC.

This chain connects TRBV6-5 to TRBJ1-1; the D gene is possibly TRBD1 (6 bases). Germline CDR1 is MNHEY and CDR2 is SVGAGI. CDR3 size: 15 residues. V lost 2 bases and J lost 0, with 10 bases in between. CDR3 DNA sequence: TGTGCCAGCAGTTACACGGGGGGCCTGAACACTGAAGCTTTCTTT. This sequence encodes CASSYTGGLNTEAFF.